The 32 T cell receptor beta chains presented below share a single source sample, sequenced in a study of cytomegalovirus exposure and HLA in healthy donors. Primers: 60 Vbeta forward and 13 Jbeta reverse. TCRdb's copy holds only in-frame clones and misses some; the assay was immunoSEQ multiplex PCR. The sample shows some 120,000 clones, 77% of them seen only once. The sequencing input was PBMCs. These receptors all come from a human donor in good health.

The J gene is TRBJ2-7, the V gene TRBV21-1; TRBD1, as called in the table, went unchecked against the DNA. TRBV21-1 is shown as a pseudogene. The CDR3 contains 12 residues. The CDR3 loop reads CASNCQVGEQYF. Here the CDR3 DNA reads TGTGCCAGCAATTGCCAGGTAGGAGAGCAGTACTTC.

The CDR3 sequence is CASSQPATGRAFF. The CDR3 DNA sequence: TGTGCCAGCAGTCAACCCGCGACAGGGAGGGCTTTCTTT. The chain carries TRBV28 and TRBJ1-1; 7 bases align to TRBD1. The J segment lost 11 bases and the V segment lost 5 bases, leaving 11 bases of the junction unmatched. The CDR3 loop spans 13 amino acids. Germline lookup yields CDR1 MDHEN and CDR2 SYDVKM.

The CDR3 DNA sequence: TGCAGCGTTGGGACATTGAACACTGAAGCTTTCTTT. Protein: CSVGTLNTEAFF. V and J are TRBV29-1 and TRBJ1-1; a weak D match, TRBD1 (5 bases). V was pared by 4 bases and J by 0 bases, with 6 bases between. The V gene's germline CDR1 is SQVTM and CDR2 ANQGSEA. The length of the CDR3 is 12 residues.

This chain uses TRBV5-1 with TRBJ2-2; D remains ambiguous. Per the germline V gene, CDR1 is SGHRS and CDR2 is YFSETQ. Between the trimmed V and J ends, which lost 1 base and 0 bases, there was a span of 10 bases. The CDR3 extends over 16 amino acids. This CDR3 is CASSLTLRSNTGELFF. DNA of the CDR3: TGCGCCAGCAGCTTGACCCTCCGGTCGAACACCGGGGAGCTGTTTTTT.

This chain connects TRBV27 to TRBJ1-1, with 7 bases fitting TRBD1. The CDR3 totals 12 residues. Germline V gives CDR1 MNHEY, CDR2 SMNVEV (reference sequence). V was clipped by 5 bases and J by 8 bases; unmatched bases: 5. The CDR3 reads CASSDRVSEAFF. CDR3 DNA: TGTGCCAGCAGTGACAGGGTCAGCGAAGCTTTCTTT.

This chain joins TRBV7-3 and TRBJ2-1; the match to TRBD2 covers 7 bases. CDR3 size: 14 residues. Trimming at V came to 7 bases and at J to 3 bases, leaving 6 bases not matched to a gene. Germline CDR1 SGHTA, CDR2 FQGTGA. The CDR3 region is CASTPGGGYNEQFF. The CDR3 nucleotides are TGTGCCAGCACCCCCGGCGGGGGCTACAATGAGCAGTTCTTC. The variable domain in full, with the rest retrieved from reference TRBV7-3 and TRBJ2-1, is GAGVSQTPSNKVTEKGKYVELRCDPISGHTALYWYRQSLGQGPEFLIYFQGTGAADDSGLPNDRFFAVRPEGSVSTLKIQRTERGDSAVYLCASTPGGGYNEQFFGPGTRLTVL.

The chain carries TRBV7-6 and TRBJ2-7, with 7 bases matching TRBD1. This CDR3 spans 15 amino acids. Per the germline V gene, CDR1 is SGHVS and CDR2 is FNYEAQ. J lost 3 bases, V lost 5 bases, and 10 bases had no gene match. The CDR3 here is CASSPWTGTLYEQYF. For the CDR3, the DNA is TGTGCCAGCAGCCCTTGGACAGGAACCCTCTACGAGCAGTACTTC. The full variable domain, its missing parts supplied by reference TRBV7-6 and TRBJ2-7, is GAGVSQSPRYKVTKRGQDVALRCDPISGHVSLYWYRQALGQGPEFLTYFNYEAQQDKSGLPNDRFSAERPEGSISTLTIQRTEQRDSAMYRCASSPWTGTLYEQYFGPGTRLTVT.

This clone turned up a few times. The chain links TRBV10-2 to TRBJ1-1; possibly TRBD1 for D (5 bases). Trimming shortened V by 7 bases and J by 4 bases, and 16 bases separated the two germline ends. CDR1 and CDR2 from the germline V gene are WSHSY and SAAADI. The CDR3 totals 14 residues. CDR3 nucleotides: TGCGCCAGCACCGAGCGGGGAGGGACCACTGAAGCTTTCTTT. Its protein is CASTERGGTTEAFF.

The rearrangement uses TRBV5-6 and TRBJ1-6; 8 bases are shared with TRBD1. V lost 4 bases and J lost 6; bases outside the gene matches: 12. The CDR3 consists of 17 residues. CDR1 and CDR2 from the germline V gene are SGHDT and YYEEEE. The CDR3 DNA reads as TGTGCCAGCAGCGGGCGATCAGGGGGCATCCTTAATTCACCCCTCCACTTT. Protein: CASSGRSGGILNSPLHF.

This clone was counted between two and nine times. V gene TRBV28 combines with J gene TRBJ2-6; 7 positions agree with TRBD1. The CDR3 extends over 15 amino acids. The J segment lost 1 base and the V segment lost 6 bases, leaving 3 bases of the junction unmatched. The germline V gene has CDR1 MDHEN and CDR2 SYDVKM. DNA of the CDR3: TGTGCCAGCAGAACGACAGGGTCTGGGGCCAACGTCCTGACTTTC. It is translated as CASRTTGSGANVLTF.

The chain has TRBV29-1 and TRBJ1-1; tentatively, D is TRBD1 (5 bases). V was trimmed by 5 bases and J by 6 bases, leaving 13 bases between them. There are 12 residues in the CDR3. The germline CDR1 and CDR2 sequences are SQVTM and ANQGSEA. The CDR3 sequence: CSVFHGGAEAFF. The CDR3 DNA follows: TGCAGCGTTTTCCACGGGGGAGCTGAAGCTTTCTTT.

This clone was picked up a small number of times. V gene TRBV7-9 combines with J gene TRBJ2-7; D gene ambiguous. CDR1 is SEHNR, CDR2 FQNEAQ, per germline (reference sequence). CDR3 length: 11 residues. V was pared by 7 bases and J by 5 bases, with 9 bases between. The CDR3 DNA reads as TGTGCCAGCACCACTCGGGACGAGCAGTACTTC. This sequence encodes CASTTRDEQYF. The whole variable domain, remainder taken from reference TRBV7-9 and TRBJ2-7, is DTGVSQNPRHKITKRGQNVTFRCDPISEHNRLYWYRQTLGQGPEFLTYFQNEAQLEKSRLLSDRFSAERPKGSFSTLEIQRTEQGDSAMYLCASTTRDEQYFGPGTRLTVT.

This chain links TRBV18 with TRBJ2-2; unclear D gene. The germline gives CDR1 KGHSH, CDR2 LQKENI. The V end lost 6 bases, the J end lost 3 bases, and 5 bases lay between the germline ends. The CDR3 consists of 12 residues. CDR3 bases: TGTGCCAGCTCTGTATACACCGGGGAGCTGTTTTTT. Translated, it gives CASSVYTGELFF.

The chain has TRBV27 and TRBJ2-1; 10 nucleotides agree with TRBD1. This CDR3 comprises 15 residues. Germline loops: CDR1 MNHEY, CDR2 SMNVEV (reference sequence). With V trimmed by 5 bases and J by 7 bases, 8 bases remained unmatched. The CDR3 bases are TGTGCCAGCAGTGTCGGGACAGGGGTAGGGAATGAGCAGTTCTTC. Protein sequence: CASSVGTGVGNEQFF.

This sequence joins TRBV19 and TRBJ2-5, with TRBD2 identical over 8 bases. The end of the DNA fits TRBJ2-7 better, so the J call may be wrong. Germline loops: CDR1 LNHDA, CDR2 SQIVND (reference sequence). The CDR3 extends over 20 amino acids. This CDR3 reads CASSIGRGGGRGLNSYEQYF. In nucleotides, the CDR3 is TGTGCCAGTAGTATAGGCCGGGGGGGCGGGAGAGGACTCAATTCCTACGAGCAGTACTTC.

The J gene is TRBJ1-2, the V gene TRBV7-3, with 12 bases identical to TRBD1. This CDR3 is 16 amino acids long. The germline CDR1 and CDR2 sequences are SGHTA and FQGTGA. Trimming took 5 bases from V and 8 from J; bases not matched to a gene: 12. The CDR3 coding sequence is TGTGCCAGCAGCCCAATGCCGGGACAGGGGGCGGGAGGCTACACCTTC. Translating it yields CASSPMPGQGAGGYTF.

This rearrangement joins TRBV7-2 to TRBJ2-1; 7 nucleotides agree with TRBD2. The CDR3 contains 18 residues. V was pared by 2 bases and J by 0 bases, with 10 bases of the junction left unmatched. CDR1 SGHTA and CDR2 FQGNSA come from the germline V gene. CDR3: CASSLNFGRPSSYNEQFF. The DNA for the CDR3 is TGTGCCAGCAGCTTAAATTTCGGGAGGCCAAGCTCCTACAATGAGCAGTTCTTC.

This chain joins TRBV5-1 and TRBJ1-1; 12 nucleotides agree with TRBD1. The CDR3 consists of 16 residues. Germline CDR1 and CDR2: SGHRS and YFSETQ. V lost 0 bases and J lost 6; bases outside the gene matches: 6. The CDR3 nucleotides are TGCGCCAGCAGCTTGGCCGGGACAGGGGGCGCCGCTGAAGCTTTCTTT. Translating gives CASSLAGTGGAAEAFF.

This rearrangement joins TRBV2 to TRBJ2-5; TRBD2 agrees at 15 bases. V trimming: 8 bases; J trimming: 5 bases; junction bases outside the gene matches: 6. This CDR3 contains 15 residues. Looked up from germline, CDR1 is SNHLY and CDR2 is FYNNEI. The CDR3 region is CASVTGTSGRETQYF. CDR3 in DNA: TGTGCCAGCGTCACCGGGACTAGCGGGAGGGAGACCCAGTACTTC.

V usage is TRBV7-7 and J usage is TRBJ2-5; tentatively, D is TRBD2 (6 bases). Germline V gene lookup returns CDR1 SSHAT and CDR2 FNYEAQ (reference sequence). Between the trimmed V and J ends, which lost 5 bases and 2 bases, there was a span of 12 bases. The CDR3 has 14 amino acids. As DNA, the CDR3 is TGTGCCAGCAGCCCCGGGACTTTACAAGAGACCCAGTACTTC. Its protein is CASSPGTLQETQYF.

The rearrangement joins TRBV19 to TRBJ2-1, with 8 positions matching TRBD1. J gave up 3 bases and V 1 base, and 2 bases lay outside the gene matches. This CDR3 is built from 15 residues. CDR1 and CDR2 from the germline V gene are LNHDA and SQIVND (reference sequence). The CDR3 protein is CASSIGQGYYNEQFF. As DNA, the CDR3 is TGTGCCAGTAGTATAGGACAGGGGTACTACAATGAGCAGTTCTTC.

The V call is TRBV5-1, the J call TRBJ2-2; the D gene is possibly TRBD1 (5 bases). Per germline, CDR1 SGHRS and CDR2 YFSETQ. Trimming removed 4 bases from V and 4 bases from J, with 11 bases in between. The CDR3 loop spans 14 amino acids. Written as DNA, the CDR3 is TGCGCCAGCAGCCCCAGGGAAATCACCGGGGAGCTGTTTTTT. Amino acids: CASSPREITGELFF.

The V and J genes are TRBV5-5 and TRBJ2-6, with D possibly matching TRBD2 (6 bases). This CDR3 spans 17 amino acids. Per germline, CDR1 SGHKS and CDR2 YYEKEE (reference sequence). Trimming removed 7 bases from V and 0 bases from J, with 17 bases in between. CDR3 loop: CASGPGTGDSGANVLTF. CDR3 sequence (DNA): TGTGCCAGCGGCCCCGGGACGGGGGACTCTGGGGCCAACGTCCTGACTTTC.

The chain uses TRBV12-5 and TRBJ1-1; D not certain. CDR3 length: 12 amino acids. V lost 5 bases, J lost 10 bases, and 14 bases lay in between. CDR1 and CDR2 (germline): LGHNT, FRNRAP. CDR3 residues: CASGPDTSGAFF. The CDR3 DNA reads TGTGCTAGTGGTCCCGACACGTCCGGAGCTTTCTTT.

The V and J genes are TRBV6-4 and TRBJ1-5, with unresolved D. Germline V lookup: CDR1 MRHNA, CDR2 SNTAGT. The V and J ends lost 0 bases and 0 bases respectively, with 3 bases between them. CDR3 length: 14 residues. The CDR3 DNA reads TGTGCCAGCAGTGACTCCTATAGCAATCAGCCCCAGCATTTT. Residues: CASSDSYSNQPQHF.

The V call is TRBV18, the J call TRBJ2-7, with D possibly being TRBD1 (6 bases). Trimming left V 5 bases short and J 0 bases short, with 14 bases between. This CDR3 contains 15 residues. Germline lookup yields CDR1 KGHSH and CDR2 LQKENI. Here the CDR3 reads CASSKEDSASYEQYF. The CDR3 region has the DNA TGTGCCAGCTCAAAGGAGGACAGTGCCTCCTACGAGCAGTACTTC.

As DNA, the CDR3 is TGTGCCAGCAGCCGTCCCCGACTAGCGGAGATGAACACCGGGGAGCTGTTTTTT. This codes for CASSRPRLAEMNTGELFF. The V and J genes are TRBV7-6 and TRBJ2-2; 9 nucleotides line up with TRBD2. The CDR3 loop spans 18 amino acids. CDR1 SGHVS and CDR2 FNYEAQ come from the germline V gene. V shed 5 bases and J 1 base; nucleotides not matched to a gene: 11.

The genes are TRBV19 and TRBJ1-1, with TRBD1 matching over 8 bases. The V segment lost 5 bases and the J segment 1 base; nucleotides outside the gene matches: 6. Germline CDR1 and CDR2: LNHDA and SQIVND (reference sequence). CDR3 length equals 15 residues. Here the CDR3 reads CASSPRGRENTEAFF. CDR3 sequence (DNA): TGTGCCAGTAGTCCCAGGGGGCGGGAGAACACTGAAGCTTTCTTT.

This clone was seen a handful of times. The CDR3 here is CATSPRRGPGGELFF. For the CDR3, the DNA is TGTGCCACCTCACCCCGAAGGGGCCCAGGAGGGGAGCTGTTTTTT. The chain recombines TRBV21-1 with TRBJ2-2; the tabulated D call, TRBD1, remains unverified against the DNA. TRBV21-1 constitutes a pseudogene. The CDR3 length is 15 residues.

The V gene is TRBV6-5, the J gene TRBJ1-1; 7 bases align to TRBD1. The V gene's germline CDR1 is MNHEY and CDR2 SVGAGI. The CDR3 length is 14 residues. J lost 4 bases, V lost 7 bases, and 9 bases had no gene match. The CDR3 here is CASNPQGFGTEAFF. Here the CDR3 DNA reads TGTGCCAGCAACCCACAGGGGTTTGGCACTGAAGCTTTCTTT.

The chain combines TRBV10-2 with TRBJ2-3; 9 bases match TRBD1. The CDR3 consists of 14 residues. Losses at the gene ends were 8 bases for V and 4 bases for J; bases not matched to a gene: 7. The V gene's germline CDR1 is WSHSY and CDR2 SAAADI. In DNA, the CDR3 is TGCGCCAGCTCCTCCGGGACAGGGTCAGATACGCAGTATTTT. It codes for CASSSGTGSDTQYF.

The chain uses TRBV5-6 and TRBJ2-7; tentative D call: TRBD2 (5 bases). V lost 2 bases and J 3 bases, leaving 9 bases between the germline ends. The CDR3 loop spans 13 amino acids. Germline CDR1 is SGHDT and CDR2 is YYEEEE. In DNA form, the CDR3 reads TGTGCCAGCAGCTTCCCAGCGGACTACGAGCAGTACTTC. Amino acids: CASSFPADYEQYF.